This T cell receptor beta chain was profiled in a study of breast tumors, draining lymph nodes, adjacent tissues. Study-wide results and caveats: Most tumor T cells seemingly derive from lymph node, then expand in tumor. Tumor T cell lymph node origin was a supported hypothesis, not proven.

The lymph nodes were axillary draining lymph nodes from breast cancer patients. The CDR3 spans 13 residues. The germline V gene has CDR1 LNHDA and CDR2 SQIVND (reference sequence). V was cut by 5 bases and J by 5 bases, with 12 bases left in between. In its sample, this clonotype was seen a few times. Its target is unknown. Using its own MiXCR run on the multiplex PCR reads, TCRdb lists one record per CDR3 protein. The table has 200,000 to 300,000 distinct CDR3 sequences, 30% seen once. V gene TRBV19 combines with J gene TRBJ1-1; no clear D gene. The sample taken for sequencing was axillary lymph node tissue. This clonotype was obtained from a female donor with breast cancer. Some clones in this sample may be carry-over from other donors' samples. The CDR3 sequence is CASSRTEGTEAFF. For the CDR3, the DNA is TGTGCCAGTAGTCGTACAGAAGGGACTGAAGCTTTCTTT. Drawing the rest from reference TRBV19 and TRBJ1-1, the complete variable domain is DGGITQSPKYLFRKEGQNVTLSCEQNLNHDAMYWYRQDPGQGLRLIYYSQIVNDFQKGDIAEGYSVSREKKESFPLTVTSAQKNPTAFYLCASSRTEGTEAFFGQGTRLTVV.